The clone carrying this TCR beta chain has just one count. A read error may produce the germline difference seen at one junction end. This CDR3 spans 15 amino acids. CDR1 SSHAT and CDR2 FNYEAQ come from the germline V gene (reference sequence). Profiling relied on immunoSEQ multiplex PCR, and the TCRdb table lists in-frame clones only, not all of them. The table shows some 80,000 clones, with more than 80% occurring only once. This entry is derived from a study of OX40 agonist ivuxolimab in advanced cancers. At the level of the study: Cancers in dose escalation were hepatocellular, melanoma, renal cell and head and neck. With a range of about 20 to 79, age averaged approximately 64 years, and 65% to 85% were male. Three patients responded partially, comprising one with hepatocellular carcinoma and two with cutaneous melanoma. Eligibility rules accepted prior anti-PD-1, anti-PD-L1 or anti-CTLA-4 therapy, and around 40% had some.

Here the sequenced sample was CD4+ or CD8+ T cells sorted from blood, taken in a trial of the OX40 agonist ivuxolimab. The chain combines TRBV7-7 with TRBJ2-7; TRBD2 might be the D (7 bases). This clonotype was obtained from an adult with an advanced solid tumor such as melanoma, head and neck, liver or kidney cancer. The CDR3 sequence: CASSLGGAFPYEQYF. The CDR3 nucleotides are TGTGCTAGCAGCCTAGGGGGGGCATTCCCCTACGAGCAGTACTTC.